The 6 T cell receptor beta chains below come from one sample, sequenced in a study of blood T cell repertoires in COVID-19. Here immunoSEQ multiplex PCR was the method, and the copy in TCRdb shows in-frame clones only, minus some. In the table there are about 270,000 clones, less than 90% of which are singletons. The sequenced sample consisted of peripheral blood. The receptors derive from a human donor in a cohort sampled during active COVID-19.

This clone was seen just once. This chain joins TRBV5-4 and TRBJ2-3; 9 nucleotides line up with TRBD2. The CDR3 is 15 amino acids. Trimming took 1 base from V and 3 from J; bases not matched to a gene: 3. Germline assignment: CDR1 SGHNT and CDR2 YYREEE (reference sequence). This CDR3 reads CASSLPSGATDTQYF. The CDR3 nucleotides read TGTGCCAGCAGCTTGCCTAGCGGGGCAACAGATACGCAGTATTTT.

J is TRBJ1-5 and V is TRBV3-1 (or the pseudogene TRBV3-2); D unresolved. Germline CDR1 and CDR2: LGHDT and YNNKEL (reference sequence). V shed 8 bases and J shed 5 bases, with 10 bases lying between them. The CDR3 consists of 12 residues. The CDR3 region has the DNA TGTGCCAGCGGGAGGGCTGATCAGCCCCAGCATTTT. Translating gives CASGRADQPQHF.

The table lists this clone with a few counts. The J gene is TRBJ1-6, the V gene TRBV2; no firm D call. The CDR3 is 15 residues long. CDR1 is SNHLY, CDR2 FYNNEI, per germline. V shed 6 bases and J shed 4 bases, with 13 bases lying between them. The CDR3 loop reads CASRARLVYNSPLHF. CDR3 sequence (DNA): TGTGCCAGCAGAGCCCGACTGGTATATAATTCACCCCTCCACTTT.

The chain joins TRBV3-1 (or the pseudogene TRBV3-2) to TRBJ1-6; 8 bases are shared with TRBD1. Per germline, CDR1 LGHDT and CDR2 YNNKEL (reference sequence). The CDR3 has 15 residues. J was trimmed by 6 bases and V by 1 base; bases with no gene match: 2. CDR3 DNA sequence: TGTGCCAGCAGCCAAGGGACAGGGATTAATTCACCCCTCCACTTT. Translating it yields CASSQGTGINSPLHF.

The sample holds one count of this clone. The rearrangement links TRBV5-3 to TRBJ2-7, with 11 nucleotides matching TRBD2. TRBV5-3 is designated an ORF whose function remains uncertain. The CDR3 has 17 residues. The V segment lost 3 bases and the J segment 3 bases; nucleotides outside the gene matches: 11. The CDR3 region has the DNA TGTGCCAGAAGCTGCCCCCCACTAGCGGGAGTCTACTACGAGCAGTACTTC. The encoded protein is CARSCPPLAGVYYEQYF.

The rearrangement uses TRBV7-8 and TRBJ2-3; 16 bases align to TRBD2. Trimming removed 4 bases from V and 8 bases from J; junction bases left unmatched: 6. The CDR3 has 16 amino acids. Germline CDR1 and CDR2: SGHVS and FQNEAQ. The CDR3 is CASSYLGTSGRGTQYF. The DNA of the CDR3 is TGTGCCAGCAGCTATCTAGGGACTAGCGGGAGGGGTACGCAGTATTTT. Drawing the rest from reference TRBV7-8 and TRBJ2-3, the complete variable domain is GAGVSQSPRYKVAKRGQDVALRCDPISGHVSLFWYQQALGQGPEFLTYFQNEAQLDKSGLPSDRFFAERPEGSVSTLKIQRTQQEDSAVYLCASSYLGTSGRGTQYFGPGTRLTVL.